The clone carrying this TCR beta chain was counted between two and nine times. Its antigen is unknown. TCRdb called the reads again in MiXCR, with one record for every CDR3 protein. The sample shows around 120,000 distinct CDR3 sequences, 20% to 30% of them seen only once. The CDR3 spans 11 residues. Trimming removed 5 bases from V and 10 bases from J, with 8 bases in between. From germline, CDR1 is MNHEY and CDR2 SVGEGT. This entry is derived from a study of T cell repertoires in cytomegalovirus infection. At the level of the study: Through public TCR beta signatures, both CMV infection and matching HLA type were indicated.

General observations from the study: Cumulative frequency (of public TCR beta family members) identified carriers of CMV plus the relevant HLA.

The chain recombines TRBV6-2 or TRBV6-3 with TRBJ2-2, with no clear D. Material for sequencing was PBMCs, sequenced either directly or after in vitro stimulation (not recorded which). The receptor was isolated from a human donor in good health (CMV status not recorded). Some clones in this sample may be carry-over from other donors' samples. This CDR3 is CASSDNTELFF. The CDR3, as DNA: TGTGCCAGCAGTGACAACACGGAGCTGTTTTTT.